The sequence of this T cell receptor beta chain was determined in a study of blood T cells in healthy people across ages. The study recruited healthy Caucasian donors from Russia who were aged about 6 to 95. Trimming took 1 base from V and 5 from J, leaving 11 bases between them. This CDR3 spans 14 amino acids. Germline V gives CDR1 SGHDN, CDR2 FVKESK. For this clonotype: Its antigen is currently unknown.

A sample-barcoded 5' primer and a J-beta primer mix were used in a second PCR of roughly 7 to 12 cycles. Each CDR3 protein gets one entry after TCRdb re-called the 5' RACE reads with MiXCR. In the table there are some 880,000 distinct CDR3 sequences, around 34% of which are singletons. Study-level results: More naive CD4+ cells and higher diversity marked long-lived donors relative to aged donors. Observed TCR beta diversity per million T cells went down as age went up. This fall followed a roughly linear course with age.

This TCR derives from a man aged 18 to 29 in good health. Sequencing was done on a sample of blood. The rearrangement uses TRBV14 and TRBJ2-5; D gene uncertain. In nucleotides, the CDR3 is TGTGCCAGCAGCCAAGCCGGAATCGGCGAGACCCAGTACTTC. Translating it yields CASSQAGIGETQYF. The full variable domain, in which reference TRBV14 and TRBJ2-5 provide the parts outside the CDR3, is EAGVTQFPSHSVIEKGQTVTLRCDPISGHDNLYWYRRVMGKEIKFLLHFVKESKQDESGMPNNRFLAERTGGTYSTLKVQPAELEDSGVYFCASSQAGIGETQYFGPGTRLLVL.